This T cell receptor (beta chain) was obtained from a study of OX40 agonist ivuxolimab in advanced cancers. Study-level information: With ivuxolimab, an agonistic anti-OX40 (CD134) antibody, patients were treated. The dose-escalation cohort had hepatocellular carcinoma, melanoma, renal cell or head and neck cancer. Overall study findings and caveats: Some patients who did not respond also had low normalized T-cell clonal expansion. CD4+ and CD8+ blood T cells expanded clonally by week 6 at 0.1 to 3.0 mg/kg.

Assay used: immunoSEQ multiplex PCR; TCRdb lists only in-frame clones, some missing. The sample contains more than 50,000 clones, 94% of which appear only once. A word on this clone: Its antigen is unidentified.

The J segment lost 7 bases and the V segment lost 5 bases, leaving 5 bases of the junction unmatched. There are 15 residues in the CDR3. In germline, CDR1 is MNHEY, CDR2 SMNVEV (reference sequence). The receptor's source is an adult with an advanced solid tumor such as melanoma, head and neck, liver or kidney cancer. The sample consisted of CD4+ or CD8+ T cells sorted from blood, taken in a trial of the OX40 agonist ivuxolimab. The chain joins TRBV27 to TRBJ2-7, with TRBD2 identical over 16 bases. The CDR3 loop reads CASSPGTSGRGEQYF. CDR3 in DNA: TGTGCCAGCAGTCCAGGGACTAGCGGGAGGGGTGAGCAGTACTTC.